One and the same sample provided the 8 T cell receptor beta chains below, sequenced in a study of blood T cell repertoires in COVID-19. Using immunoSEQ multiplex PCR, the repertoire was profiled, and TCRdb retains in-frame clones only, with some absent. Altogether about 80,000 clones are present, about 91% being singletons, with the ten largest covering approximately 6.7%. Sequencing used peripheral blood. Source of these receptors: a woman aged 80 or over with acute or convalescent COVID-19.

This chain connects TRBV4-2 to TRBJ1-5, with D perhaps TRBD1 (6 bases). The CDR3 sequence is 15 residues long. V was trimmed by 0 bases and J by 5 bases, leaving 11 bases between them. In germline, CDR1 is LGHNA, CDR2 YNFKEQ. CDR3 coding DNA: TGTGCCAGCAGCCAAGAAGGCGAGGGGGATCAGCCCCAGCATTTT. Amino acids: CASSQEGEGDQPQHF.

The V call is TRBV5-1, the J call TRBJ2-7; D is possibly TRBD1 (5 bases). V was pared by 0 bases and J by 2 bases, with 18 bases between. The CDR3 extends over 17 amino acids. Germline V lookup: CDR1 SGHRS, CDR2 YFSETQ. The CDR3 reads CASSLGSQRGPPYEQYF. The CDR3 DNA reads TGCGCCAGCAGCTTGGGATCTCAAAGGGGTCCCCCCTACGAGCAGTACTTC.

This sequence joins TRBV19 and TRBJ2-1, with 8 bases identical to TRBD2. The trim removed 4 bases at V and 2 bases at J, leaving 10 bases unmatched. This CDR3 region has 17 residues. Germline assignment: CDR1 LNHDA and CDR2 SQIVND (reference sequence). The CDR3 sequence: CASSTHPSGGAYNEQFF. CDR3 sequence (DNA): TGTGCCAGTAGTACCCACCCAAGCGGGGGTGCCTACAATGAGCAGTTCTTC.

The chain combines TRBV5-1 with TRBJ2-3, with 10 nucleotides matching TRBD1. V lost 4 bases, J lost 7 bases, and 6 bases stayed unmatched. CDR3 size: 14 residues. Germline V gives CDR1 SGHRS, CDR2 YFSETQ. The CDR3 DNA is TGCGCCAGCAGCCTTAGGACAGGGGGGTATACGCAGTATTTT. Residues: CASSLRTGGYTQYF.

The CDR3 bases are TGTGCCACCAGCAGGCAGATCTCAACTAATGAAAAACTGTTTTTT. Residues: CATSRQISTNEKLFF. The V call is TRBV15, the J call TRBJ1-4; D gene ambiguous. The length of the CDR3 is 15 residues. V lost 3 bases and J lost 0, with 8 bases in between. Per germline, CDR1 LNHNV and CDR2 YYDKDF (reference sequence).

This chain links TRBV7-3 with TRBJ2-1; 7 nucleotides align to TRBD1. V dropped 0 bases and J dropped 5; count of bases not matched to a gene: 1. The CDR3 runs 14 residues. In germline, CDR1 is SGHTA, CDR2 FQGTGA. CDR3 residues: CASSLTDRNNEQFF. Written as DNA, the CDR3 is TGTGCCAGCAGCTTAACGGACAGGAACAATGAGCAGTTCTTC.

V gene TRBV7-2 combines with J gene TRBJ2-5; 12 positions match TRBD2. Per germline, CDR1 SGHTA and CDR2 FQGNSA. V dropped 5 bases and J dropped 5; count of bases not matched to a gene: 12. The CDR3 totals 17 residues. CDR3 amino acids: CASSPRPLAGGRETQYF. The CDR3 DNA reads TGTGCCAGCAGCCCTCGCCCGCTAGCGGGGGGGCGTGAGACCCAGTACTTC.

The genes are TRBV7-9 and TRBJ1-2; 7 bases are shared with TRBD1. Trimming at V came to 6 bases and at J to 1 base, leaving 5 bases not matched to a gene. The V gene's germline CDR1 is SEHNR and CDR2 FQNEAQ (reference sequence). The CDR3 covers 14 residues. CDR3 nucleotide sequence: TGTGCCAGCAGTCTCACAGGGGTTAACTATGGCTACACCTTC. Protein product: CASSLTGVNYGYTF. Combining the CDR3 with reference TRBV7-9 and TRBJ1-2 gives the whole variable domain DTGVSQNPRHKITKRGQNVTFRCDPISEHNRLYWYRQTLGQGPEFLTYFQNEAQLEKSRLLSDRFSAERPKGSFSTLEIQRTEQGDSAMYLCASSLTGVNYGYTFGSGTRLTVV.